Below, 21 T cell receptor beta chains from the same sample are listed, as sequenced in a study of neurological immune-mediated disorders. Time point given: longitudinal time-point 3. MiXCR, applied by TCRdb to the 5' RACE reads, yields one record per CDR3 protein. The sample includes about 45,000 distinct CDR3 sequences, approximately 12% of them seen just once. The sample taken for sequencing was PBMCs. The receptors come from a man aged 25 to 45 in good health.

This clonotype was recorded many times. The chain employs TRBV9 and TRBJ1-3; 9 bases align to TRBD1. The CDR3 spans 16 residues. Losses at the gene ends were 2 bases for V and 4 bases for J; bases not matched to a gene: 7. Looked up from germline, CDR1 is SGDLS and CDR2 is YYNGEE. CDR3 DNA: TGTGCCAGCAGCGTCGACAGGGGGGCGCAAGGAAACACCATATATTTT. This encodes CASSVDRGAQGNTIYF.

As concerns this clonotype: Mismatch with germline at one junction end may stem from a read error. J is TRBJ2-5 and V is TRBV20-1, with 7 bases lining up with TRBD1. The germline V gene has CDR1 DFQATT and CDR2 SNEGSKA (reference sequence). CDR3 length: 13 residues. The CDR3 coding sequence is TGCAGTGCTAGATCTACAGGGGATGAGACGCAGTACTTC. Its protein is CSARSTGDETQYF.

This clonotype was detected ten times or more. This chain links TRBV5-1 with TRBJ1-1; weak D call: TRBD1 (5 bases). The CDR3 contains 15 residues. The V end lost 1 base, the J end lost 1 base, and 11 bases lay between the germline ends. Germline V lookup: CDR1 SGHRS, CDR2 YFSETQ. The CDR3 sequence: CASSLIQQENTEAFF. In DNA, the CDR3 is TGCGCCAGCAGCTTGATCCAACAGGAGAACACTGAAGCTTTCTTT.

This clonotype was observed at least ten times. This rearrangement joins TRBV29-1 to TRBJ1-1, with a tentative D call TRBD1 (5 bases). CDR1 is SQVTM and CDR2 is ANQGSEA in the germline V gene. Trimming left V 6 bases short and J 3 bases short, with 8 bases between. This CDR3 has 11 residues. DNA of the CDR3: TGCAGCGTCCAGGGTTACACTGAAGCTTTCTTT. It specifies CSVQGYTEAFF.

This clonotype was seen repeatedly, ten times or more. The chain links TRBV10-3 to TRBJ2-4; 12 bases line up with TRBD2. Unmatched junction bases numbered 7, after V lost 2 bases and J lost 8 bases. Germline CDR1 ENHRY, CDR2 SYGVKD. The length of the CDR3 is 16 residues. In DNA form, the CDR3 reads TGTGCCATCAGTGAGCGGACTAGCGGGAATCTGGACATTCAGTACTTC. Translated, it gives CAISERTSGNLDIQYF.

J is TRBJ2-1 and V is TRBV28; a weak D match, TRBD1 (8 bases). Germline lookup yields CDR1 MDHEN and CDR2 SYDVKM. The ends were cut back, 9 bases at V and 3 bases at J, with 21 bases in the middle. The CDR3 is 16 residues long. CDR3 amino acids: CASFRGGQVFYNEQFF. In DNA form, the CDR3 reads TGTGCCAGTTTCCGCGGGGGACAGGTTTTCTACAATGAGCAGTTCTTC. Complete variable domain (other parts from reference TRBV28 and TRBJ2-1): DVKVTQSSRYLVKRTGEKVFLECVQDMDHENMFWYRQDPGLGLRLIYFSYDVKMKEKGDIPEGYSVSREKKERFSLILESASTNQTSMYLCASFRGGQVFYNEQFFGPGTRLTVL.

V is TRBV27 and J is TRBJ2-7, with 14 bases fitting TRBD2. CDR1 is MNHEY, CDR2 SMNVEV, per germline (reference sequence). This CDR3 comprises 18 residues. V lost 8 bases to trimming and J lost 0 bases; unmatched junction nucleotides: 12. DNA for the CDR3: TGTGCCAGCGGCCGACTAGCGGGAGGGGCCCTTAGCTCCTACGAGCAGTACTTC. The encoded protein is CASGRLAGGALSSYEQYF.

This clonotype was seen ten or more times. The CDR3 DNA reads as TGTGCCAGCAGCTTTCTTCAGGGGGTAAAGGAAGAGACCCAGTACTTC. As protein: CASSFLQGVKEETQYF. The J gene is TRBJ2-5, the V gene TRBV5-5, with TRBD1 matching over 7 bases. Germline CDR1 and CDR2: SGHKS and YYEKEE (reference sequence). With V trimmed by 2 bases and J by 3 bases, 10 bases remained unmatched. The CDR3 covers 16 residues.

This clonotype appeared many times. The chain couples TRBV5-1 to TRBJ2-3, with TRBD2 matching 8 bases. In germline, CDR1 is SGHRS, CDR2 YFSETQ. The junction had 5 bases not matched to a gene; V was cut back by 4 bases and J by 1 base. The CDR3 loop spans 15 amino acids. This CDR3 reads CASSILADRTDTQYF. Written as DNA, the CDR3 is TGCGCCAGCAGCATACTAGCGGATCGCACAGATACGCAGTATTTT. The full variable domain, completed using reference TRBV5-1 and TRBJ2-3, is KAGVTQTPRYLIKTRGQQVTLSCSPISGHRSVSWYQQTPGQGLQFLFEYFSETQRNKGNFPGRFSGRQFSNSRSEMNVSTLELGDSALYLCASSILADRTDTQYFGPGTRLTVL.

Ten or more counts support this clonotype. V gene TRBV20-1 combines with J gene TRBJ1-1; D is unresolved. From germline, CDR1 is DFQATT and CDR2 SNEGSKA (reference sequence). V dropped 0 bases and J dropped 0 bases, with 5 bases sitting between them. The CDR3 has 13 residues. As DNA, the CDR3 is TGCAGTGCTAGAGACAGCTTGAACACTGAAGCTTTCTTT. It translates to CSARDSLNTEAFF.

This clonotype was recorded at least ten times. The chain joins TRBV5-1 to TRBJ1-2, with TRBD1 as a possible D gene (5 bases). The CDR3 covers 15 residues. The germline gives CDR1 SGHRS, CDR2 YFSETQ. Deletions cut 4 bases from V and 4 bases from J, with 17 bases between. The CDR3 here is CASSPGTEKAYGYTF. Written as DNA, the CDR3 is TGCGCCAGCAGCCCGGGGACGGAGAAAGCCTATGGCTACACCTTC.

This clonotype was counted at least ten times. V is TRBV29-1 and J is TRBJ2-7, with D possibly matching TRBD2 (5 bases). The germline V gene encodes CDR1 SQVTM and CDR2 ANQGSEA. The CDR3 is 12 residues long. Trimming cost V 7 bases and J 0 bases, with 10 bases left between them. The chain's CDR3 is CSALGNSYEQYF. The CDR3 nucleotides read TGCAGCGCCCTCGGGAACTCCTACGAGCAGTACTTC.

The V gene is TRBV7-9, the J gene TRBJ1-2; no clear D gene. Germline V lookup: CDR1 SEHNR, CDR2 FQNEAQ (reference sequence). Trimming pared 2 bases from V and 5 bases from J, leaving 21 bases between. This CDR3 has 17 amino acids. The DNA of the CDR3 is TGTGCCAGCAGCTTAACGTCGTCAGCTGGCGACATGTATGGCTACACCTTC. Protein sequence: CASSLTSSAGDMYGYTF.

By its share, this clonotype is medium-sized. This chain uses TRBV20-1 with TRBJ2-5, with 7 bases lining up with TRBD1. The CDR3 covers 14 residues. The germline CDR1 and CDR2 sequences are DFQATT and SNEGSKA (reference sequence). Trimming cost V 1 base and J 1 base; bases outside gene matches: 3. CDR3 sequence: CSARAWDSQETQYF. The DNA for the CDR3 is TGCAGTGCTAGAGCCTGGGACAGCCAAGAGACCCAGTACTTC.

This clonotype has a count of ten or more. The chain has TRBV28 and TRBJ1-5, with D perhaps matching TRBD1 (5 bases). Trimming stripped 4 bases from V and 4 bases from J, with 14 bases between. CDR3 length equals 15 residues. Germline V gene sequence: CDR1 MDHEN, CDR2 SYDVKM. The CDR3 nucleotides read TGTGCCAGCAGTTCAGGGCAGCTTTTAAATCAGCCCCAGCATTTT. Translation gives CASSSGQLLNQPQHF.

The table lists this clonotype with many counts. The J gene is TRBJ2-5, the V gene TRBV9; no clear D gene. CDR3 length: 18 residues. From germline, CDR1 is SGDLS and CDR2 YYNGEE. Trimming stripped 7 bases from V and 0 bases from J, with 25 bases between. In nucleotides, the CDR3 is TGTGCCAGCCGAACTTTCCTTGAGAAACCGGAGAACCAAGAGACCCAGTACTTC. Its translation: CASRTFLEKPENQETQYF.

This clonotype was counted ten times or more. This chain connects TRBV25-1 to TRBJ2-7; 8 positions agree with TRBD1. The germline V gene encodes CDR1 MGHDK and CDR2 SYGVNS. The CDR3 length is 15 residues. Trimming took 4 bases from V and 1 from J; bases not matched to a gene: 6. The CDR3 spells CASSGQNRGSYEQYF. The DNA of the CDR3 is TGTGCCAGCAGTGGGCAAAACAGGGGGTCCTACGAGCAGTACTTC.

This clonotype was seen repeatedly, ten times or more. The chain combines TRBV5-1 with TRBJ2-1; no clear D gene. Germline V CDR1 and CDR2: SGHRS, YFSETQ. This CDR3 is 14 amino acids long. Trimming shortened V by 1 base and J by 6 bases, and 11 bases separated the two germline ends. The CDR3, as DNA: TGCGCCAGCAGCTTGCCGTCCGTCGGCAATGAGCAGTTCTTC. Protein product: CASSLPSVGNEQFF.

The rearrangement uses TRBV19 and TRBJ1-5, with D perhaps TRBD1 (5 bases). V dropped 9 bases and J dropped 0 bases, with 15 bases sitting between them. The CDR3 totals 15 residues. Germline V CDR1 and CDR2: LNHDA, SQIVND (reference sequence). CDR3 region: CASQPQGNSNQPQHF. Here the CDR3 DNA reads TGTGCCAGCCAACCTCAGGGTAATAGCAATCAGCCCCAGCATTTT.

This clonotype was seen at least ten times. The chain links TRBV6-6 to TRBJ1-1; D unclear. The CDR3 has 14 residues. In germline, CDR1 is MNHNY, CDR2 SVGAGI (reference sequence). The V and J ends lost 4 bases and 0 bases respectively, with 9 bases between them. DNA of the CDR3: TGTGCCAGCAGTTTTGGGGATATGAACACTGAAGCTTTCTTT. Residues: CASSFGDMNTEAFF.

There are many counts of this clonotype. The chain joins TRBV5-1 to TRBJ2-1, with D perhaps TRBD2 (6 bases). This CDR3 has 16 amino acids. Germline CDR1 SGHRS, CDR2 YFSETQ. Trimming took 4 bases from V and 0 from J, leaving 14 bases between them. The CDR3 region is CASSRLRGISYNEQFF. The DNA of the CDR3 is TGCGCCAGCAGCCGCCTCCGGGGGATCTCCTACAATGAGCAGTTCTTC.